Listed below are T cell receptor beta chains from one sample, sequenced in a study of blood T cell repertoires in COVID-19. The data were produced by immunoSEQ multiplex PCR, yet TCRdb's version contains in-frame clones alone and is incomplete. The sample records about 170,000 clones, 75% to 90% being singletons. Sequencing was done on a sample of peripheral blood. The receptors originated from a human donor with acute or convalescent COVID-19. The donor label of this sample is uncertain. Each CDR3 is given with its conserved first and last residue. The order of the fields is CDR3 length, D gene, J gene, V gene, clone size, CDR3 DNA, CDR3 protein. The D gene is left open where the match is weak. Only some rows state a clone size, as once, few, many or a class for expanded clones.

len: 14; d_gene: NA; j_gene: TRBJ1-4; v_gene: TRBV7-9; abundance: NA; CDR3nt: TGTGCCAGCAGCCCCGGGGTGAATAATGAAAAACTGTTTTTT; CDR3aa: CASSPGVNNEKLFF
len: 16; d_gene: NA; j_gene: TRBJ2-2; v_gene: TRBV7-9; abundance: NA; CDR3nt: TGTGCCAGCAGCTTAGGGTCCGGGGTGAACACCGGGGAGCTGTTTTTT; CDR3aa: CASSLGSGVNTGELFF
len: 16; d_gene: NA; j_gene: TRBJ2-7; v_gene: TRBV11-3; abundance: NA; CDR3nt: TGTGCCAGCAGCTTAGATCATCATCGGTCCGTTTACGAGCAGTACTTC; CDR3aa: CASSLDHHRSVYEQYF
len: 16; d_gene: TRBD2; j_gene: TRBJ2-3; v_gene: TRBV24-1; abundance: once; CDR3nt: TGTGCCACCAGTGATTTTAATCAGCGGGGAACAGATACGCAGTATTTT; CDR3aa: CATSDFNQRGTDTQYF
len: 16; d_gene: TRBD1; j_gene: TRBJ2-3; v_gene: TRBV24-1; abundance: NA; CDR3nt: TGTGCCACCAGTGACCGCGCCCGGGACAGGGGTTATACGCAGTATTTT; CDR3aa: CATSDRARDRGYTQYF
len: 16; d_gene: TRBD1; j_gene: TRBJ1-6; v_gene: TRBV19; abundance: once; CDR3nt: TGTGCCAGTAGTACCCTCCGACAGGGTGGGAATTCACCCCTCCACTTT; CDR3aa: CASSTLRQGGNSPLHF
len: 12; d_gene: NA; j_gene: TRBJ2-1; v_gene: TRBV11-2; abundance: NA; CDR3nt: TGTGCCAGCAGCCCCGGGAAGGGTGAGCAGTTCTTC; CDR3aa: CASSPGKGEQFF
len: 17; d_gene: TRBD2; j_gene: TRBJ2-7; v_gene: TRBV6-1; abundance: once; CDR3nt: TGTGCCAGCAGTGATGGACTAGCGGGGCTTATCTCCTACGAGCAGTACTTC; CDR3aa: CASSDGLAGLISYEQYF
len: 15; d_gene: TRBD2; j_gene: TRBJ2-5; v_gene: TRBV5-6; abundance: NA; CDR3nt: TGTGCCAGCAGCTTGCTAGCGGGGTTCCAAGAGACCCAGTACTTC; CDR3aa: CASSLLAGFQETQYF
len: 15; d_gene: TRBD1; j_gene: TRBJ1-4; v_gene: TRBV6-5; abundance: NA; CDR3nt: TGTGCCAGCAGTTACGATGGACAGGGGAACGAAAAACTGTTTTTT; CDR3aa: CASSYDGQGNEKLFF
len: 12; d_gene: NA; j_gene: TRBJ1-1; v_gene: TRBV5-1; abundance: NA; CDR3nt: TGCGCCAGCAGCGAGGGGGAGATCGAAGCTTTCTTT; CDR3aa: CASSEGEIEAFF
len: 16; d_gene: NA; j_gene: TRBJ1-4; v_gene: TRBV29-1; abundance: few; CDR3nt: TGCAGCTATGGGGAGCCGCAGAACAGAGGGATGGAAAAACTGTTTTTT; CDR3aa: CSYGEPQNRGMEKLFF
len: 17; d_gene: TRBD1; j_gene: TRBJ1-1; v_gene: TRBV19; abundance: NA; CDR3nt: TGTGCCAGTAGTATAGGGACAGGGAGAATTCTGAACACTGAAGCTTTCTTT; CDR3aa: CASSIGTGRILNTEAFF
len: 18; d_gene: NA; j_gene: TRBJ2-6; v_gene: TRBV5-4; abundance: NA; CDR3nt: TGTGCCAGCAGCTTTGGGGCAGGGAATCTCCCTGGGGCCAACGTCCTGACTTTC; CDR3aa: CASSFGAGNLPGANVLTF
len: 15; d_gene: TRBD1; j_gene: TRBJ1-1; v_gene: TRBV6-5; abundance: NA; CDR3nt: TGTGCCAGCAGACCCCGACAGGGGTTGAGGACTGAAGCTTTCTTT; CDR3aa: CASRPRQGLRTEAFF